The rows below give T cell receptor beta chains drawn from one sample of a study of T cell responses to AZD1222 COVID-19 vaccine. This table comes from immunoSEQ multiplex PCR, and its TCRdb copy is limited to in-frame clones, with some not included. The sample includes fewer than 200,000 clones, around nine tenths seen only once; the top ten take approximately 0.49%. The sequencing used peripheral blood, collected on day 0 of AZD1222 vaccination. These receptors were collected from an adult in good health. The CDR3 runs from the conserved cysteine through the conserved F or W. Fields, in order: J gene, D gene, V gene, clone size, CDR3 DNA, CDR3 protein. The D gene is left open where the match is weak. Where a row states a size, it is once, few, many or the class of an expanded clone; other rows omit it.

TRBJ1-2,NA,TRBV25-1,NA,TGTGCCAGCAGCAGAAGTCCCTATGGCTACACCTTC,CASSRSPYGYTF
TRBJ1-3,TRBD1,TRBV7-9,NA,TGTGCCAGCAGCTCCCGGGACAGGGTTCCTAACACCATATATTTT,CASSSRDRVPNTIYF
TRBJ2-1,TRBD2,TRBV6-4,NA,TGTGCCAGCAGTGACTCAGCGGGGGGGCCTTCTGAGCAGTTCTTC,CASSDSAGGPSEQFF
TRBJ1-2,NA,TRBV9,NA,TGTGCCAGCAGCGTAGAGTCCAGGGGAGGAGGCTACACCTTC,CASSVESRGGGYTF
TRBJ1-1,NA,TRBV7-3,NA,TGTGCCAGCAGCCCCGGAGGGTCAGGGGACACTGAAGCTTTCTTT,CASSPGGSGDTEAFF
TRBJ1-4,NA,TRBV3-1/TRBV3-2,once,TGTGCCAGCAGCCAAGATCCCGAAAAACTGTTTTTT,CASSQDPEKLFF
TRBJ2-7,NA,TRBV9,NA,TGTGCCAGCAGCGTAGCGCCCGAAATCTGGGGGTTTGACTACGAGCAGTACTTC,CASSVAPEIWGFDYEQYF
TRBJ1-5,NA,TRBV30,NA,TGTGCCTGGAGGAGTCAGGTTGGTCAGCCCCAGCATTTT,CAWRSQVGQPQHF
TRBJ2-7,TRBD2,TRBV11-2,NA,TGTGCCAGCAGCTTAGAAGGTAGCGGGGTTACCTACGAGCAGTACTTC,CASSLEGSGVTYEQYF
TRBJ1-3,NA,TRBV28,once,TGTGCCAGCAGTTTAAGTCTCGGGTCTTCTGGAAACACCATATATTTT,CASSLSLGSSGNTIYF
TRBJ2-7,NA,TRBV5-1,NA,TGCGCCAGCAGCTTAGCGGGTAGCTCCTACGAGCAGTACTTC,CASSLAGSSYEQYF
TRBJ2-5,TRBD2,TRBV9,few,TGTGCCAGCAGCGTACGCCCTGGCGGGGGTAAAGAGACCCAGTACTTC,CASSVRPGGGKETQYF
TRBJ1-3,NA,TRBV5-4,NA,TGTGCCAGCAGCTTGGTCGGAAACTCTGGAAACACCATATATTTT,CASSLVGNSGNTIYF
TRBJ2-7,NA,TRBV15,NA,TGTGCCACCAGCAGAGAATTAAACGAGCAGTACTTC,CATSRELNEQYF
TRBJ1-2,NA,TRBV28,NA,TGTGCCAGCCGCCCCCCCAGCTTCTCTGGCTACACCTTC,CASRPPSFSGYTF
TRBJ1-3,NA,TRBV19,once,TGTGCCAGTAGCACCCGCGACTGGGTAGCTGGAAACACCATATATTTT,CASSTRDWVAGNTIYF
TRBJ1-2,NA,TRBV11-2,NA,TGTGCCAGCAGCTTTGAGGGCGCCGGCTACACCTTC,CASSFEGAGYTF
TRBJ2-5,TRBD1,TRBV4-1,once,TGCGCCAGCAGCCAGGTACAGGGGTGGCGAGAGACCCAGTACTTC,CASSQVQGWRETQYF
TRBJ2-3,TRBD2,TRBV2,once,TGTGCCAGCAGTGACCGAAGGACTAGCGGGGGAGCCGGCACAGATACGCAGTATTTT,CASSDRRTSGGAGTDTQYF
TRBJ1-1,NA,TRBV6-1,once,TGTGCCAGCAGTGAAGGTGCAGCTTTCTTT,CASSEGAAFF
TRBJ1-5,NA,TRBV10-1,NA,TGCGCCAGCAGTACGGGGAATCAGCCCCAGCATTTT,CASSTGNQPQHF
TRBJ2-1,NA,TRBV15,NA,TGTGCCACCAGCCGCGAGAGCGGAGCCTACAATGAGCAGTTCTTC,CATSRESGAYNEQFF
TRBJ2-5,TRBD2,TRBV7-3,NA,TGTGCCAGCAGCCCATTTAGCGGGAAAGAGACCCAGTACTTC,CASSPFSGKETQYF
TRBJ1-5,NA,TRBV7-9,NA,TGTGCCAGCAGCCCTCAAGGGGGTTTGGGGCCCCAGCATTTT,CASSPQGGLGPQHF
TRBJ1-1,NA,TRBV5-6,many,TGTGCCAGCAGCTTGGCCCGGTGGAGGGAGAACACTGAAGCTTTCTTT,CASSLARWRENTEAFF
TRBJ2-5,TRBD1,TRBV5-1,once,TGCGCCAGCAGCTTGTCGGAGGGATCAAACAGGGGGGAGACCCAGTACTTC,CASSLSEGSNRGETQYF
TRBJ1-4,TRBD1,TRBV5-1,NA,TGCGCCAGCTGCCCGGGACAGGGGTTCGCTAATGAAAAACTGTTTTTT,CASCPGQGFANEKLFF
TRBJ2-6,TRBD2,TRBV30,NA,TGTGCCTGGGGACTAGCGGGAGCCGGGGCCAACGTCCTGACTTTC,CAWGLAGAGANVLTF
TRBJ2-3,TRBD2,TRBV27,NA,TGTGCCAGCAGTTCCCTAGCGGGAGGGCCAGCAGATACGCAGTATTTT,CASSSLAGGPADTQYF
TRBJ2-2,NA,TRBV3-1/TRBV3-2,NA,TGTGCCAGCAGCCCAGGGACGGCTAACACCGGGGAGCTGTTTTTT,CASSPGTANTGELFF
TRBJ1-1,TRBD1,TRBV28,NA,TGTGCCAGCACCCGGACAGGGGAGGGCACTGAAGCTTTCTTT,CASTRTGEGTEAFF
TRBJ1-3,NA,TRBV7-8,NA,TGTGCCAGCAGCTTAAGGGGGTGGAGCTCTGGAAACACCATATATTTT,CASSLRGWSSGNTIYF
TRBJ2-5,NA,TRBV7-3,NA,TGTGCCAGCAGCCCTGGATATGGGGGAAAAGAGACCCAGTACTTC,CASSPGYGGKETQYF
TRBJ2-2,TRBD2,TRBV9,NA,TGTGCCAGCAGCGTAGAAAAGCGGGGGGCATTCACCGGGGAGCTGTTTTTT,CASSVEKRGAFTGELFF
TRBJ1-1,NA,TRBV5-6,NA,TGTGCCAGCAGCTTGAGCCGGACCACTGAAGCTTTCTTT,CASSLSRTTEAFF
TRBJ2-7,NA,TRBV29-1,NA,TGCAGCGTCCCGGTAGTGGTAGGTTACAAAGGAGGGGTATCCTACGAGCAGTACTTC,CSVPVVVGYKGGVSYEQYF
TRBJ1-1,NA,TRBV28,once,TGTGCCAGCAGTTTTTCACAGGGAGGGTACACTGAAGCTTTCTTT,CASSFSQGGYTEAFF